The clone carrying this T cell receptor (beta chain) was observed many times. Using RNA template, CDR3s of TCR alpha and beta were amplified with iRepertoire arm-PCR. One entry per CDR3 protein results from TCRdb running MiXCR on the multiplex PCR reads. The repertoire includes about 110,000 distinct CDR3 sequences, less than 30% of them detected once, and about 30% sits in the top ten. The sample comes from a study of glioma-infiltrating T cells. CDR1 SGHNT and CDR2 YENEEA come from the germline V gene. This CDR3 comprises 16 residues. The germline V and J ends were trimmed by 8 bases and 3 bases, with 19 bases remaining between them.

Material: glioma tissue, nonneoplastic brain tissue, or PBMCs (not recorded which). The clonotype originates from a human donor with low-grade glioma or glioblastoma, undergoing nonglioma brain surgery, or in good health (not recorded which). The chain couples TRBV11-3 to TRBJ2-2; tentatively, D is TRBD1 (7 bases). The chain's CDR3 is CASGGSRQGDTGELFF. CDR3 nucleotide sequence: TGTGCCAGCGGGGGGTCCCGACAGGGTGACACCGGGGAGCTGTTTTTT.